The sequence of this T cell receptor beta chain was determined in a study of blood T cell repertoires in COVID-19. Turning to the study itself: The United States, Italy and Spain provided the acute and convalescent COVID-19 samples.

Sequencing used immunoSEQ multiplex PCR; TCRdb keeps in-frame clones, though not all of them. The data contain approximately 200,000 clones, approximately 84% of them singletons. The germline V gene has CDR1 MDHEN and CDR2 SYDVKM. V gave up 5 bases and J gave up 0 bases, with 14 bases separating them. This CDR3 spans 15 amino acids. The age range of participants was 18 to 89 years, with residence in roughly 25 US areas. Recovered status in Cohort 3 required two negative PCRs, clearance, or symptom resolution. The gene calls are TRBV28 and TRBJ2-7; D not certain. This TCR was sampled from a man in his forties who had recovered from COVID-19. Input material: PBMCs or T cells enriched from blood (not recorded which). CDR3 in DNA: TGTGCCAGCAGTCGACCCCAGGTCAGCTCCTACGAGCAGTACTTC. Residues: CASSRPQVSSYEQYF.